The T cell receptor (beta chain) under discussion was sequenced for a study of post-analysis software for immune sequencing data. Overall study results and limits: The authors found that F measure strongly co-clustered same-batch samples.

Carried by the TCR beta cDNA libraries were unique molecular identifiers. TCRdb reanalysed the PCR reads using MiXCR and keeps one entry per CDR3 protein. This table holds roughly 800,000 distinct CDR3 sequences, around 50% found once. Comment on this clonotype: Its antigen remains unknown.

The material sequenced was blood. The receptor was isolated from a girl between 5 and 17 years old with multiple sclerosis.

The CDR3 nucleotides read TGTGCCAGCAGTTCCCGGGACAGGGGGTTAGGGGCCAAAAACATTCAGTACTTC. This codes for CASSSRDRGLGAKNIQYF. V gene TRBV12-3 or TRBV12-4 combines with J gene TRBJ2-4, with 11 bases fitting TRBD1. CDR3 size: 18 residues. V lost 4 bases to trimming and J lost 1 base; unmatched junction nucleotides: 9.